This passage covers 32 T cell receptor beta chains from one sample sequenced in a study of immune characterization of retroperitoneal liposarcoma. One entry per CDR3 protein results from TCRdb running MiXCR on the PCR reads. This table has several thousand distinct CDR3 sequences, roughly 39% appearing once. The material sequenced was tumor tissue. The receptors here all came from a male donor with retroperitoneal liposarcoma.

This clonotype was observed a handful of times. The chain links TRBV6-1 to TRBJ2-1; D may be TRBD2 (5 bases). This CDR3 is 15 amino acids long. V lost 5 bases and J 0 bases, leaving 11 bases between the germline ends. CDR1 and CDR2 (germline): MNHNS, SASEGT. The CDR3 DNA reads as TGTGCCAGCAGTTTGGGCCGGGGCTCCTACAATGAGCAGTTCTTC. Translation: CASSLGRGSYNEQFF.

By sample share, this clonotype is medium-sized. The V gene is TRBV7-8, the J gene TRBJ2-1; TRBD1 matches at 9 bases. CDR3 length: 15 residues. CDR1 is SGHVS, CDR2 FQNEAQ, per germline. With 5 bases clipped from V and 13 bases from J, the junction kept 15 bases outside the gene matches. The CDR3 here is CASSPQGARQETQFF. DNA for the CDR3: TGTGCCAGCAGCCCACAGGGGGCGCGCCAAGAGACCCAGTTCTTC.

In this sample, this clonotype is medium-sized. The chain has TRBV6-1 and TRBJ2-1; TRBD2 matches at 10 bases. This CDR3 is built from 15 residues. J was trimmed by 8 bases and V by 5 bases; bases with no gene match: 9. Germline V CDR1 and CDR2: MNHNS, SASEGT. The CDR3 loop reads CASSFGLAAGDEQFF. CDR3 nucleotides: TGTGCCAGCAGTTTTGGACTAGCGGCAGGAGATGAGCAGTTCTTC.

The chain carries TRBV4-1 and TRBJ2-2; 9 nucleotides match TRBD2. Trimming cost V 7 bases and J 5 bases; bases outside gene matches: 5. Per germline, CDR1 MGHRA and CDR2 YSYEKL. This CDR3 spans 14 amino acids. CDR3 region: CASIAGVGTGELFF. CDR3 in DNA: TGCGCCAGCATAGCGGGAGTTGGTACCGGGGAGCTGTTTTTT.

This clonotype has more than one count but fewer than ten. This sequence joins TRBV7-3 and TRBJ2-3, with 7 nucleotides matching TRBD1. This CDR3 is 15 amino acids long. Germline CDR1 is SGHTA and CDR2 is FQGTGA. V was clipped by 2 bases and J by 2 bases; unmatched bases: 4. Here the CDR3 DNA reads TGTGCCAGCAGCTTAGTAGGGGGCATCACAGATACGCAGTATTTT. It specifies CASSLVGGITDTQYF.

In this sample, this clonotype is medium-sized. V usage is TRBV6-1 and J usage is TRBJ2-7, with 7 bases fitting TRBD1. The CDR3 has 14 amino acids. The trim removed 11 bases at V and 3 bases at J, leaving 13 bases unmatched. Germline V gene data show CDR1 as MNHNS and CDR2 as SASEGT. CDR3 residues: CAATRDSDFYEQYF. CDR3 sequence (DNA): TGTGCCGCCACCAGGGACAGCGACTTCTACGAGCAGTACTTC.

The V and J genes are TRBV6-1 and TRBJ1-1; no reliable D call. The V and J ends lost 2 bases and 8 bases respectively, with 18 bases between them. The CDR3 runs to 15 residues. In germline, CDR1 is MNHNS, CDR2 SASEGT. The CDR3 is CASSESQVGALEAFF. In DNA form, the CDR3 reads TGTGCCAGCAGTGAAAGTCAGGTGGGAGCCTTAGAAGCTTTCTTT.

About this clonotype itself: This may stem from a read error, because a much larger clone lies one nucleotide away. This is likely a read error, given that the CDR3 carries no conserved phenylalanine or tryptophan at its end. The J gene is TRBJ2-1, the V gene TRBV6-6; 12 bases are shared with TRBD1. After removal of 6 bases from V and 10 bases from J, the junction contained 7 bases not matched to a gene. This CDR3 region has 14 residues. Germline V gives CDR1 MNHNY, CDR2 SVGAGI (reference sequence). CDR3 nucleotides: TGTGCCAGCAGCACCGGGACAGGGGGCTACGAGCAGTTCTGC. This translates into CASSTGTGGYEQFC.

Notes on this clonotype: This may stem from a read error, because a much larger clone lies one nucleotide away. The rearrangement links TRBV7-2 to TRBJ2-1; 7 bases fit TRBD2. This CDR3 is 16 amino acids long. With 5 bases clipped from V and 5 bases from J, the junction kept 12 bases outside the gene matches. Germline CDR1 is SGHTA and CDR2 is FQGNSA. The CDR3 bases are TGTGCCAGCAGCACGAGGGCGGGAGCGGTACACAATGAGCAGTTCTTC. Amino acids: CASSTRAGAVHNEQFF.

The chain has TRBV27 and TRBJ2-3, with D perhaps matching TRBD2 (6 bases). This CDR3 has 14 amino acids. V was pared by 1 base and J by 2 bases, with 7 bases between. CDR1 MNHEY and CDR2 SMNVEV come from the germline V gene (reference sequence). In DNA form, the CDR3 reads TGTGCCAGCAGTTTATGGGGGGTCACAGATACGCAGTATTTT. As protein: CASSLWGVTDTQYF.

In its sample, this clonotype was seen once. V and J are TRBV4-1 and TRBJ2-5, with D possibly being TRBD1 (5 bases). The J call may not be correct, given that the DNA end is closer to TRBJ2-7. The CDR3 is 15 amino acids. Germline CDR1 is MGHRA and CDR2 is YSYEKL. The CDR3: CASSPITGWFYEQYF. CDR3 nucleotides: TGCGCCAGCAGCCCTATAACAGGTTGGTTCTACGAGCAGTACTTC.

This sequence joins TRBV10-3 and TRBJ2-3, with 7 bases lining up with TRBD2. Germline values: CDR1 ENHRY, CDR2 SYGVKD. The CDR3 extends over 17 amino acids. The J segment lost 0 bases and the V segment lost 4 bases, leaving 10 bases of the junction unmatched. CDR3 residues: CAISAPYSGSSTDTQYF. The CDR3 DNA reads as TGTGCCATCAGTGCCCCCTATAGCGGGTCTAGCACAGATACGCAGTATTTT.

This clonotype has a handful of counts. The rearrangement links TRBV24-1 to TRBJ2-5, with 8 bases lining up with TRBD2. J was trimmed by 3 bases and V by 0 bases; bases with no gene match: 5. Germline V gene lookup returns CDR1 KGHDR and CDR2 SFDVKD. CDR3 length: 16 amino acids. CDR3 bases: TGTGCCACCAGTGATTTGCATTTCGGGGGGGAAGAGACCCAGTACTTC. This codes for CATSDLHFGGEETQYF.

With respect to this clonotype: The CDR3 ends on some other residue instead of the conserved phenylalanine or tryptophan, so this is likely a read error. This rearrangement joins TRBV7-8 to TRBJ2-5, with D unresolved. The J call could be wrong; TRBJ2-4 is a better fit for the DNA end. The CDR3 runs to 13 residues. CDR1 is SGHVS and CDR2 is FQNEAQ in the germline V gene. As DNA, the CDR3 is TGTGTCAGCAGCTTAACCCGGGAAAACATTCAGTACTTA. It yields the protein CVSSLTRENIQYL.

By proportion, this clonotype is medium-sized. CDR3 sequence (DNA): TGTGCCAGCAGCCGGATCGGGAATCAGCCCCAGCATTTT. As protein: CASSRIGNQPQHF. The chain couples TRBV27 to TRBJ1-5; D gene uncertain. Trimming took off 6 bases at V and 4 bases at J, with 10 bases between the two ends. The CDR3 sequence is 13 residues long. CDR1 is MNHEY and CDR2 is SMNVEV in the germline V gene (reference sequence).

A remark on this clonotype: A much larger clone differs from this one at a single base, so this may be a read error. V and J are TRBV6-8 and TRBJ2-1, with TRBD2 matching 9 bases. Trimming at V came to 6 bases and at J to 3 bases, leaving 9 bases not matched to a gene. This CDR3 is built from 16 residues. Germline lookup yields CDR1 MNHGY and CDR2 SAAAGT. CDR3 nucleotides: TGTGCCAGCAGCTTGGAGCGGGGGGCATACTACAATGAGCAGTTCTTC. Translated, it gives CASSLERGAYYNEQFF.

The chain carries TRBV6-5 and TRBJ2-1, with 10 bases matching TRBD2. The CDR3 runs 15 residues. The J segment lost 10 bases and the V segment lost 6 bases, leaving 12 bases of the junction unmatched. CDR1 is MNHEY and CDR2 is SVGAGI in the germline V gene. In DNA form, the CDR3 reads TGTGCCAGCAGACTGACTAGCGGGTTCACCTACGAGCAGTTCTTC. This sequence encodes CASRLTSGFTYEQFF.

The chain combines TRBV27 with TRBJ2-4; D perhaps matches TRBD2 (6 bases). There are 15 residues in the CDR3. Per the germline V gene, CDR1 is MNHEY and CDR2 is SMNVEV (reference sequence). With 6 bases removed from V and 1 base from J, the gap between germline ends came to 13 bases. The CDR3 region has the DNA TGTGCCAGCAGCCCAGCGGGTGCGGCCAAAAACATTCAGTACTTC. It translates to CASSPAGAAKNIQYF.

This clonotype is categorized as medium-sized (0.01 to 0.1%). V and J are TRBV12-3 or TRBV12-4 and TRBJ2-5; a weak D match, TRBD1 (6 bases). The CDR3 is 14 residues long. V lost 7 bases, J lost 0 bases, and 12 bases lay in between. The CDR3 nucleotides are TGTGCCAGCATAGGGGGACCAAACCAAGAGACCCAGTACTTC. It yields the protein CASIGGPNQETQYF.

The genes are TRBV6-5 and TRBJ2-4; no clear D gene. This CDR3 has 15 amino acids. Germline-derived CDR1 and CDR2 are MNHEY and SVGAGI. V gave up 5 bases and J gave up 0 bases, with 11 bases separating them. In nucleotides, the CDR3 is TGTGCCAGCAGTGATATGACTTCAGCCAAAAACATTCAGTACTTC. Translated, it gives CASSDMTSAKNIQYF.

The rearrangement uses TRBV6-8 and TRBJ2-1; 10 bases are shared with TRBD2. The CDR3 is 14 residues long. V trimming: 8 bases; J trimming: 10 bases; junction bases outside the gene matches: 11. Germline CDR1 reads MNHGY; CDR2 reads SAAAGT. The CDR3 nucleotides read TGTGCCAGCCTCGCCGGGACTAGCGTTGGGGAGCAGTTCTTC. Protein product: CASLAGTSVGEQFF.

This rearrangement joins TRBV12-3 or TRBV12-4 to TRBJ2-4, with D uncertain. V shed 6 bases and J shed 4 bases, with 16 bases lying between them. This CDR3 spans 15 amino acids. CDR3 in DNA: TGTGCCAGCAGCAGTAGGAACACACGAAAAAACATTCAGTACTTC. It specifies CASSSRNTRKNIQYF.

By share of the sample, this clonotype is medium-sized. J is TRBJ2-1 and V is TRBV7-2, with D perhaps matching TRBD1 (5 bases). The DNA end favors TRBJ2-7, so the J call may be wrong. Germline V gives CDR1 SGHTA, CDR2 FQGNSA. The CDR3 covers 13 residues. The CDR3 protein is CASSLDNYNEQYF. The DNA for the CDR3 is TGTGCCAGCAGCTTGGACAACTACAATGAGCAGTACTTC.

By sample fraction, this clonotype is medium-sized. For the CDR3, the DNA is TGTGCCAGCAGTAAGTGGGGACAGCCCGACTACAATGAGCAGTTCTTC. Amino acid sequence: CASSKWGQPDYNEQFF. The chain carries TRBV6-1 and TRBJ2-1; TRBD1 matches at 7 bases. Trimming at V came to 5 bases and at J to 3 bases, leaving 10 bases not matched to a gene. CDR3 size: 16 residues. Germline CDR1 and CDR2: MNHNS and SASEGT.

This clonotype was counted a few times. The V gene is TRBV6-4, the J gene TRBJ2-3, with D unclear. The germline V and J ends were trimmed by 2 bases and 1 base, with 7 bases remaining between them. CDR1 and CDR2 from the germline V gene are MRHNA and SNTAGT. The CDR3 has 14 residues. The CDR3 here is CASSDGDGTDTQYF. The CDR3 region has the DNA TGTGCCAGCAGTGACGGAGACGGCACAGATACGCAGTATTTT.

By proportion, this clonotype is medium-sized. The DNA of the CDR3 is TGTGCCAGCAGCTTAAAGCCTAGCGGTACTCACGAGCAGTTCTTC. As protein: CASSLKPSGTHEQFF. V and J are TRBV7-2 and TRBJ2-1; TRBD2 agrees at 7 bases. This CDR3 comprises 15 residues. Germline loops: CDR1 SGHTA, CDR2 FQGNSA. V dropped 2 bases and J dropped 10; count of bases not matched to a gene: 11. Looking up the rest from reference TRBV7-2 and TRBJ2-1 gives the full variable domain: GAGVSQSPSNKVTEKGKDVELRCDPISGHTALYWYRQSLGQGLEFLIYFQGNSAPDKSGLPSDRFSAERTGGSVSTLTIQRTQQEDSAVYLCASSLKPSGTHEQFFGPGTRLTVL.

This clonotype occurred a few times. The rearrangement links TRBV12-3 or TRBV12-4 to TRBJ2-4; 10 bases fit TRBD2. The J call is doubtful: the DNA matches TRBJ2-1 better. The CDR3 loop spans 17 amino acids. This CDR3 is CASSPHLAGVAKNIQFF. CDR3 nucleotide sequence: TGTGCCAGCAGTCCCCACCTAGCGGGGGTAGCCAAAAACATTCAGTTCTTC.

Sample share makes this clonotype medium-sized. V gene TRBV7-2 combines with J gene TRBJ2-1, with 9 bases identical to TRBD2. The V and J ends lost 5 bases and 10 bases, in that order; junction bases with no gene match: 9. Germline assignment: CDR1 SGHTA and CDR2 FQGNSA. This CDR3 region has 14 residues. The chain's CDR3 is CASSRGGALWEQFF. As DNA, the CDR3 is TGTGCCAGCAGCCGCGGGGGGGCCCTCTGGGAGCAGTTCTTC.

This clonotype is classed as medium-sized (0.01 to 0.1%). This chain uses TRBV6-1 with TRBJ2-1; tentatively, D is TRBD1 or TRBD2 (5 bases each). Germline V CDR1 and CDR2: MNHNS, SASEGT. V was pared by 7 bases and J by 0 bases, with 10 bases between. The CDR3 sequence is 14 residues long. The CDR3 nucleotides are TGTGCCAGCAAAGGGACCATCTCCTACAATGAGCAGTTCTTC. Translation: CASKGTISYNEQFF.

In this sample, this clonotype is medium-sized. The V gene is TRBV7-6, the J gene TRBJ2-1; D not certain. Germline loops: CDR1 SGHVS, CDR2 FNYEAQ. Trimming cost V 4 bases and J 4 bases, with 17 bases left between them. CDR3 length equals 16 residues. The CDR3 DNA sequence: TGTGCCAGCAGCTCACCGACTTTCGACTTTTACAATGAGCAGTTCTTC. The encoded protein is CASSSPTFDFYNEQFF.

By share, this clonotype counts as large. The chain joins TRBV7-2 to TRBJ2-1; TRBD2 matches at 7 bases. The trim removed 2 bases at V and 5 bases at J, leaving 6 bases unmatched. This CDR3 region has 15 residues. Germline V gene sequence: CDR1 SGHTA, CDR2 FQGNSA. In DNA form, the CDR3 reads TGTGCCAGCAGCTTATCTAGCGGAGACCACAATGAGCAGTTCTTC. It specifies CASSLSSGDHNEQFF.

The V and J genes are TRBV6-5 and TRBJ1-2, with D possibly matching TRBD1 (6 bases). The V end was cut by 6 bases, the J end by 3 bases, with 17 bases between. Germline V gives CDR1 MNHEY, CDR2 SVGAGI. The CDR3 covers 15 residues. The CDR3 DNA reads TGTGCCAGCAGCAACCAAGGGGGGGCCGACTATGGCTACACCTTC. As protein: CASSNQGGADYGYTF.